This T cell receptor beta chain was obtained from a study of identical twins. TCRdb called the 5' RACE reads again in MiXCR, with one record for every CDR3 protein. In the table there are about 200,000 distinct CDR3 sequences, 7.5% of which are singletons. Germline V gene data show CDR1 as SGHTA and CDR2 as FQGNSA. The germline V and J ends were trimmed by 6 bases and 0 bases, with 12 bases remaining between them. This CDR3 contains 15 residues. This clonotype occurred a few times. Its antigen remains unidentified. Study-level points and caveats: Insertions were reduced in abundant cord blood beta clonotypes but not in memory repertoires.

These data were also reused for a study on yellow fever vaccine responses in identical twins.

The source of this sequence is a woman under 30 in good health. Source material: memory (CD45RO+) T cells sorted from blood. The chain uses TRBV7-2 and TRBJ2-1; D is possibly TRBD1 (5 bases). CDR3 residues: CASSRQTTSYNEQFF. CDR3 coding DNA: TGTGCCAGCAGTCGACAGACGACCTCCTACAATGAGCAGTTCTTC.